What follows are 17 T cell receptor beta chains derived from one specimen sequenced in a study of vaccination and CD4 T cells after COVID-19. Treatment given: roughly 10-day PBMC culture with coronavirus spike peptide pools or control peptides (ViraFEST assay). These receptors have no known antigen. With the Oncomine TCR Beta short-read assay, DNA from cultured CD4+ T cells was sequenced. A single record per CDR3 protein comes from TCRdb applying MiXCR to the PCR reads. The table shows some 15,000 distinct CDR3 sequences, with 43% occurring only once. The sample consisted of cultured CD4+ T cells from blood. These receptor sequences come from a human donor with COVID-19.

In its sample, this clonotype was seen a few times. CDR3 amino acids: CSARPGLAASYEQYF. CDR3 bases: TGCAGTGCTCGACCGGGACTAGCGGCCTCCTACGAGCAGTACTTC. V is TRBV20-1 and J is TRBJ2-7, with TRBD2 identical over 11 bases. Germline V CDR1 and CDR2: DFQATT, SNEGSKA (reference sequence). The CDR3 covers 15 residues. With V trimmed by 5 bases and J by 0 bases, 6 bases remained unmatched.

The chain couples TRBV9 to TRBJ2-3; a weak D match, TRBD2 (5 bases). The germline V gene has CDR1 SGDLS and CDR2 YYNGEE. V dropped 7 bases and J dropped 2 bases, with 17 bases sitting between them. This CDR3 contains 15 residues. This CDR3 reads CASGSTGLYTDTQYF. CDR3 nucleotides: TGTGCCAGCGGATCAACTGGACTTTACACAGATACGCAGTATTTT.

This clonotype was seen only a few times. At one end, the junction sequence differs from germline, possibly due to a read error. V is TRBV7-6 and J is TRBJ2-2; 8 bases line up with TRBD2. This CDR3 comprises 15 residues. Looked up from germline, CDR1 is SGHVS and CDR2 is FNYEAQ. This CDR3 reads CASSLGGAGTGELFF. The CDR3, as DNA: TGTGCTAGCAGCCTCGGGGGGGCCGGCACCGGGGAGCTGTTTTTT.

The gene calls are TRBV11-2 and TRBJ2-7, with 7 bases identical to TRBD2. V shed 2 bases and J 3 bases; nucleotides not matched to a gene: 1. This CDR3 is built from 13 residues. CDR1 is SGHAT and CDR2 is FQNNGV in the germline V gene. The CDR3 here is CASSLWDYYEQYF. The CDR3 DNA reads as TGTGCCAGCAGCTTATGGGACTACTACGAGCAGTACTTC.

The chain uses TRBV7-6 and TRBJ2-7; 11 positions agree with TRBD2. The CDR3 consists of 15 residues. The germline CDR1 and CDR2 sequences are SGHVS and FNYEAQ. With V trimmed by 4 bases and J by 2 bases, 4 bases remained unmatched. CDR3 amino acids: CASSSTSGETYEQYF. CDR3 bases: TGTGCCAGCAGCTCGACTAGCGGGGAGACCTACGAGCAGTACTTC.

This CDR3 is CASRDRVRDYGYTF. CDR3 in DNA: TGTGCCAGCAGAGATCGGGTACGGGACTATGGCTACACCTTC. The rearrangement joins TRBV6-1 to TRBJ1-2; D gene uncertain. Germline lookup yields CDR1 MNHNS and CDR2 SASEGT. V gave up 6 bases and J gave up 3 bases, with 14 bases separating them. The length of the CDR3 is 14 residues.

This clonotype was seen once. The chain employs TRBV9 and TRBJ2-7; 10 bases map to TRBD2. Germline V gene lookup returns CDR1 SGDLS and CDR2 YYNGEE. V lost 2 bases and J lost 5; bases outside the gene matches: 7. This CDR3 region has 15 residues. The CDR3 is CASSVQTSGPHEQYF. Written as DNA, the CDR3 is TGTGCCAGCAGCGTCCAGACTAGCGGGCCTCACGAGCAGTACTTC.

The chain combines TRBV10-3 with TRBJ1-4; D might be TRBD1 (5 bases). V lost 6 bases to trimming and J lost 4 bases, with 12 bases between them. CDR1 and CDR2 (germline): ENHRY, SYGVKD. CDR3 size: 14 residues. The CDR3 DNA reads as TGTGCCATCAGGGAGGGGTTCGGTAATGAAAAACTGTTTTTT. It codes for CAIREGFGNEKLFF.

The rearrangement links TRBV11-3 to TRBJ1-3; TRBD1 might be the D (6 bases). V was shortened by 4 bases and J by 7 bases, with 11 bases between the two germline ends. The CDR3 is made up of 13 amino acids. CDR1 SGHNT and CDR2 YENEEA come from the germline V gene. The chain's CDR3 is CASSSGVWNTIYF. The CDR3 region has the DNA TGTGCCAGCAGCTCAGGGGTGTGGAACACCATATATTTT.

The rearrangement uses TRBV7-2 and TRBJ2-3, with a tentative D call TRBD2 (5 bases). V was trimmed by 3 bases and J by 4 bases, leaving 8 bases between them. CDR1 and CDR2 (germline): SGHTA, FQGNSA. This CDR3 region has 13 residues. The CDR3 region is CASSFASSDTQYF. Here the CDR3 DNA reads TGTGCCAGCAGCTTCGCTAGCTCAGATACGCAGTATTTT. Full variable domain (rest looked up from reference TRBV7-2 and TRBJ2-3): GAGVSQSPSNKVTEKGKDVELRCDPISGHTALYWYRQSLGQGLEFLIYFQGNSAPDKSGLPSDRFSAERTGGSVSTLTIQRTQQEDSAVYLCASSFASSDTQYFGPGTRLTVL.

This rearrangement joins TRBV5-7 to TRBJ1-5, with unresolved D. TRBV5-7 counts as an open reading frame of uncertain function. CDR3 length equals 15 residues. With 1 base removed from V and 0 bases from J, the gap between germline ends came to 8 bases. Here the CDR3 reads CASSLRSYSNQPQHF. Written as DNA, the CDR3 is TGTGCCAGCAGCTTGAGGAGTTATAGCAATCAGCCCCAGCATTTT.

This clonotype was counted a few times. CDR3 coding DNA: TGTGCCAGCAGCCTACTGGGACAGGGGGGAGATCAGCCCCAGCATTTT. Translation: CASSLLGQGGDQPQHF. The rearrangement uses TRBV6-1 and TRBJ1-5; 11 positions agree with TRBD1. The CDR3 has 16 amino acids. Germline loops: CDR1 MNHNS, CDR2 SASEGT. After removal of 6 bases from V and 5 bases from J, the junction contained 9 bases not matched to a gene.

The CDR3 DNA sequence: TGTGCCAGCAGCTTAGACCCGGATTATGAGCAGTTCTTC. Amino acids: CASSLDPDYEQFF. This chain uses TRBV11-3 with TRBJ2-1; D is ambiguous. Deletions cut 0 bases from V and 8 bases from J, with 8 bases between. The CDR3 is 13 amino acids. The V gene's germline CDR1 is SGHNT and CDR2 YENEEA.

This clonotype was recorded once. The chain recombines TRBV20-1 with TRBJ2-5; TRBD2 aligns across 8 bases. With 1 base clipped from V and 4 bases from J, the junction kept 2 bases outside the gene matches. This CDR3 comprises 13 residues. CDR1 is DFQATT, CDR2 SNEGSKA, per germline (reference sequence). The CDR3 protein is CSARAGGAETQYF. CDR3 nucleotide sequence: TGCAGTGCTAGAGCGGGGGGGGCAGAGACCCAGTACTTC.

The genes are TRBV7-8 and TRBJ1-1; 12 nucleotides align to TRBD1. The V and J ends lost 2 bases and 5 bases, in that order; junction bases with no gene match: 12. CDR1 is SGHVS and CDR2 is FQNEAQ in the germline V gene. This CDR3 has 18 residues. CDR3 sequence (DNA): TGTGCCAGCAGCTTATTCTCGGGACAGGGGGCAGGGTTGACTGAAGCTTTCTTT. It encodes CASSLFSGQGAGLTEAFF.

This clonotype appeared a few times. The CDR3 DNA follows: TGTGCCAGCAGTTCAATCCTAGAAGATTATGGCTACACCTTC. It codes for CASSSILEDYGYTF. The chain carries TRBV28 and TRBJ1-2; D is unclear. This CDR3 region has 14 residues. V lost 4 bases and J 5 bases, leaving 14 bases between the germline ends. Germline V CDR1 and CDR2: MDHEN, SYDVKM.

CDR3 sequence reads: CASSLGFRGLNTGELFF. The CDR3 nucleotides are TGTGCCAGCAGTTTAGGATTCAGGGGTTTGAACACCGGGGAGCTGTTTTTT. This sequence joins TRBV12-3 or TRBV12-4 and TRBJ2-2, with D possibly being TRBD1 (6 bases). This CDR3 comprises 17 residues. Trimming pared 1 base from V and 1 base from J, leaving 13 bases between.